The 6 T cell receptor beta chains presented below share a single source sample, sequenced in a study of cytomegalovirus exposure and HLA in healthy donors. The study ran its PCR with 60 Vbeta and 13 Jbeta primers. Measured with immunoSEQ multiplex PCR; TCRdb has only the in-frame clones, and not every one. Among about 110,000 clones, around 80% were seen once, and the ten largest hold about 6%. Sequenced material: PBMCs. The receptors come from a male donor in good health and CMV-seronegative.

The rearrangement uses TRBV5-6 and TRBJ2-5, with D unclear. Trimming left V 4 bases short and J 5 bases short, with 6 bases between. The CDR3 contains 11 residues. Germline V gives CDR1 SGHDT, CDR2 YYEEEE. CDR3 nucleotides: TGTGCCAGCAGCAATCGTGAGACCCAGTACTTC. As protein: CASSNRETQYF. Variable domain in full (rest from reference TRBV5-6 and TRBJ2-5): DAGVTQSPTHLIKTRGQQVTLRCSPKSGHDTVSWYQQALGQGPQFIFQYYEEEERQRGNFPDRFSGHQFPNYSSELNVNALLLGDSALYLCASSNRETQYFGPGTRLLVL.

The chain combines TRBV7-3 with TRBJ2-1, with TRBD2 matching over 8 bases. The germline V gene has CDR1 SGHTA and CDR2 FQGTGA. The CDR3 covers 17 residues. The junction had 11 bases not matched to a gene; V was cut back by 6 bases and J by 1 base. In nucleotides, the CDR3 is TGTGCCAGCAGTCCCAGCGGGAGCGGAGGATCCTACAATGAGCAGTTCTTC. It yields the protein CASSPSGSGGSYNEQFF. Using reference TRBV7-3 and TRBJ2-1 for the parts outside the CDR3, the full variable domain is GAGVSQTPSNKVTEKGKYVELRCDPISGHTALYWYRQSLGQGPEFLIYFQGTGAADDSGLPNDRFFAVRPEGSVSTLKIQRTERGDSAVYLCASSPSGSGGSYNEQFFGPGTRLTVL.

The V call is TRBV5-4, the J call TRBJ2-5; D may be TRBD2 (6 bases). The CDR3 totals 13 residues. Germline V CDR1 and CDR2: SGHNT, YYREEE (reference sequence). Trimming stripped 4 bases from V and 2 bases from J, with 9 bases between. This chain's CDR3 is CASSPGLQETQYF. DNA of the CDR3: TGTGCCAGCAGCCCGGGACTTCAAGAGACCCAGTACTTC.

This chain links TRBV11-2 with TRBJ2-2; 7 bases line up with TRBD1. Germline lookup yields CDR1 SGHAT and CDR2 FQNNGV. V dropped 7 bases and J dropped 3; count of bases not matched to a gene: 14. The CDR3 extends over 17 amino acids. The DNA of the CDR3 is TGTGCCAGCACCACACAACTACAGGGGCGTGACACCGGGGAGCTGTTTTTT. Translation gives CASTTQLQGRDTGELFF.

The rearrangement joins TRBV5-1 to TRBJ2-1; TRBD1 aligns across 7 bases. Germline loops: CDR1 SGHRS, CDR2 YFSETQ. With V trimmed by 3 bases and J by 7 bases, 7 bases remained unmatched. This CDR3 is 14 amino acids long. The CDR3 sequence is CASSSGQAVNEQFF. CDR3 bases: TGCGCCAGCAGCTCCGGACAGGCCGTGAATGAGCAGTTCTTC.

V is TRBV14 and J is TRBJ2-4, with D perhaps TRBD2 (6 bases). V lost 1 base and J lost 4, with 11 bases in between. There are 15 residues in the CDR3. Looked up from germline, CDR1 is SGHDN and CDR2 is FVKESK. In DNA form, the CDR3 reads TGTGCCAGCAGCCAAGCCGGTGGGGGGAAAAACATTCAGTACTTC. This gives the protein CASSQAGGGKNIQYF.